Presented here are 17 T cell receptor beta chains from one specimen sequenced in a study of cytomegalovirus exposure and HLA in healthy donors. The PCR contained 60 Vbeta and 13 Jbeta primers. TCRdb's copy holds only in-frame clones and misses some; the assay was immunoSEQ multiplex PCR. There are around 120,000 clones in the sample; around three quarters occur only once, and approximately 1.7% lies in the top ten. The specimen was PBMCs. These TCRs come from a woman in her 50s in good health and CMV-seronegative.

A few counts support this clone. V usage is TRBV4-3 and J usage is TRBJ1-4; unclear D gene. The ends were cut back, 0 bases at V and 4 bases at J, with 9 bases in the middle. This CDR3 is built from 15 residues. Germline V gives CDR1 LGHNA, CDR2 YSLEER. This CDR3 reads CASSQDGRLNEKLFF. CDR3 DNA sequence: TGCGCCAGCAGCCAAGATGGCAGACTTAATGAAAAACTGTTTTTT.

The chain combines TRBV7-8 with TRBJ2-7, with D unresolved. The CDR3 is 12 amino acids. Trimming removed 1 base at V and 7 bases at J, with 8 bases between. Germline-derived CDR1 and CDR2 are SGHVS and FQNEAQ. The CDR3 protein is CASSLGAREQYV. The CDR3 region has the DNA TGTGCCAGCAGCTTAGGGGCCCGGGAGCAGTACGTC.

This sequence joins TRBV4-1 and TRBJ1-2, with TRBD1 matching 7 bases. Germline V gives CDR1 MGHRA, CDR2 YSYEKL. The J segment lost 6 bases and the V segment lost 4 bases, leaving 11 bases of the junction unmatched. CDR3 length: 15 amino acids. The CDR3 DNA is TGCGCCAGCAGCCGAGAACAGGGGCCCGTCCATGGCTACACCTTC. Translated: CASSREQGPVHGYTF.

This chain uses TRBV28 with TRBJ1-2; TRBD1 matches at 9 bases. The germline V gene has CDR1 MDHEN and CDR2 SYDVKM. The CDR3 contains 15 residues. Losses at the gene ends were 2 bases for V and 3 bases for J; bases not matched to a gene: 4. The CDR3 loop reads CASSLVGQGDYGYTF. The CDR3 region has the DNA TGTGCCAGCAGTTTAGTGGGACAGGGTGACTATGGCTACACCTTC.

The J gene is TRBJ2-7, the V gene TRBV6-5; the match to TRBD1 covers 11 bases. The CDR3 length is 14 residues. CDR1 and CDR2 from the germline V gene are MNHEY and SVGAGI. Trimming removed 6 bases from V and 2 bases from J; junction bases left unmatched: 3. CDR3 in amino acids: CASSRTGGAYEQYF. DNA of the CDR3: TGTGCCAGCAGCAGGACAGGGGGCGCCTACGAGCAGTACTTC.

This clone was seen a few times. The DNA of the CDR3 is TGTGCCAGCAGCTTAGAACTAGACCCCTACAATGAGCAGTTCTTC. Translated, it gives CASSLELDPYNEQFF. The rearrangement links TRBV7-8 to TRBJ2-1; the D gene is possibly TRBD2 (5 bases). The CDR3 is made up of 15 amino acids. Trimming removed 1 base at V and 2 bases at J, with 9 bases between. Germline V lookup: CDR1 SGHVS, CDR2 FQNEAQ.

This clone has a handful of counts. The chain recombines TRBV19 with TRBJ1-2, with TRBD1 as a possible D gene (5 bases). This CDR3 is built from 14 residues. Germline CDR1 LNHDA, CDR2 SQIVND (reference sequence). With 9 bases removed from V and 4 bases from J, the gap between germline ends came to 18 bases. CDR3: CASRVASRSYGYTF. CDR3 coding DNA: TGTGCCAGCAGGGTGGCTTCAAGGAGCTATGGCTACACCTTC.

J is TRBJ2-7 and V is TRBV5-4; TRBD2 aligns across 13 bases. The CDR3 contains 20 residues. Per germline, CDR1 SGHNT and CDR2 YYREEE (reference sequence). The V segment lost 6 bases and the J segment 2 bases; nucleotides outside the gene matches: 20. The CDR3 DNA is TGTGCCAGCATCCCACCCGGACTAGCGGGGGCTTACCATCCTACCTACGAGCAGTACTTC. Translated, it gives CASIPPGLAGAYHPTYEQYF.

The chain joins TRBV27 to TRBJ2-3; no clear D gene. The CDR3 totals 13 residues. V dropped 6 bases and J dropped 3 bases, with 10 bases sitting between them. The germline V gene encodes CDR1 MNHEY and CDR2 SMNVEV (reference sequence). CDR3 sequence: CASSQVGTDTQYF. The CDR3 DNA reads TGTGCCAGCAGCCAGGTTGGGACAGATACGCAGTATTTT.

The chain combines TRBV4-3 with TRBJ2-1, with unresolved D. Looked up from germline, CDR1 is LGHNA and CDR2 is YSLEER. Trimming cost V 2 bases and J 7 bases, with 9 bases left between them. The CDR3 length is 13 residues. The CDR3 sequence is CASSQQPRNEQFF. CDR3 sequence (DNA): TGCGCCAGCAGCCAACAACCTAGAAATGAGCAGTTCTTC.

The V gene is TRBV7-2, the J gene TRBJ1-5; no firm D call. In germline, CDR1 is SGHTA, CDR2 FQGNSA. With 5 bases removed from V and 0 bases from J, the gap between germline ends came to 14 bases. The CDR3 runs 16 residues. For the CDR3, the DNA is TGTGCCAGCAGCCACTTCGTGACGGGTAGCAATCAGCCCCAGCATTTT. The encoded protein is CASSHFVTGSNQPQHF.

DNA of the CDR3: TGTGCCAGCTCACGGGACACAGGGGGCTTCAATCAGCCCCAGCATTTT. Translated, it gives CASSRDTGGFNQPQHF. The chain employs TRBV18 and TRBJ1-5, with 9 positions matching TRBD1. The CDR3 extends over 16 amino acids. The V segment lost 4 bases and the J segment 3 bases; nucleotides outside the gene matches: 7. Per germline, CDR1 KGHSH and CDR2 LQKENI. Variable domain in full (rest from reference TRBV18 and TRBJ1-5): NAGVMQNPRHLVRRRGQEARLRCSPMKGHSHVYWYRQLPEEGLKFMVYLQKENIIDESGMPKERFSAEFPKEGPSILRIQQVVRGDSAAYFCASSRDTGGFNQPQHFGDGTRLSIL.

Details on this clone: One end of the junction is discordant with germline, which a read error may explain. The V call is TRBV29-1, the J call TRBJ1-2, with 10 bases aligning to TRBD1. Germline CDR1 SQVTM, CDR2 ANQGSEA. The CDR3 is 14 residues long. The CDR3, as DNA: TGCAGCGTTCGGGACAGGGGAGCGAAATATGGCTACCCCTTC. Translation: CSVRDRGAKYGYPF.

Concerning this clone: One junction end disagrees with the germline gene, perhaps due to a read error. This chain connects TRBV19 to TRBJ1-2; a possible D gene is TRBD1 (5 bases). Per germline, CDR1 LNHDA and CDR2 SQIVND (reference sequence). The length of the CDR3 is 13 residues. The CDR3 sequence: CASSPRQIYGYPF. The CDR3, as DNA: TGTGCCAGTAGTCCCCGACAGATCTATGGCTACCCCTTC.

CDR3 in amino acids: CAWSGMRLAGSSYNEQFF. CDR3 nucleotides: TGTGCCTGGAGTGGTATGAGACTAGCGGGAAGCTCCTACAATGAGCAGTTCTTC. The rearrangement links TRBV30 to TRBJ2-1; 11 nucleotides line up with TRBD2. Germline V gives CDR1 GTSNPN, CDR2 SVGIG (reference sequence). CDR3 length: 18 residues. Unmatched junction bases numbered 8, after V lost 1 base and J lost 0 bases.

The chain is built from TRBV10-3 and TRBJ2-3; 11 nucleotides agree with TRBD2. The CDR3 is made up of 13 amino acids. V was pared by 6 bases and J by 12 bases, with 8 bases of the junction left unmatched. Germline CDR1 and CDR2: ENHRY and SYGVKD. The CDR3: CAISAGLAGSQYF. In DNA, the CDR3 is TGTGCCATCAGCGCCGGACTAGCGGGTAGCCAGTATTTT.

The rearrangement joins TRBV14 to TRBJ1-2; D is perhaps TRBD1 (5 bases). The CDR3 length is 15 residues. The V end lost 0 bases, the J end lost 6 bases, and 14 bases lay between the germline ends. Germline values: CDR1 SGHDN, CDR2 FVKESK. The chain's CDR3 is CASSQDAWPGHGYTF. The CDR3 region has the DNA TGTGCCAGCAGCCAAGATGCCTGGCCAGGGCATGGCTACACCTTC.